The rows below give T cell receptor beta chains drawn from one sample of a study of blood T cell repertoires in COVID-19. Method: immunoSEQ multiplex PCR; TCRdb's copy keeps in-frame clones and lacks some. The repertoire holds 150,000 to 200,000 clones, around 73% seen once, with 15% to 20% in the top ten. Sequenced material: PBMCs or T cells enriched from blood (not recorded which). Receptors originate from a woman in her fifties or sixties who had recovered from COVID-19. CDR3s include the opening cysteine and the closing phenylalanine or tryptophan. The D gene is left open where the match is weak. Some rows mark clone size as missing; the rest say once, few, many or name a class of expanded clone.

j_call: TRBJ2-3; v_call: TRBV11-2; d_call: .; clone_size: .; cdr3_nt: TGTGCCAGCAGCTTAGTGGAGTCTAGCCCCGCTAGCACAGATACGCAGTATTTT; cdr3_aa: CASSLVESSPASTDTQYF
j_call: TRBJ1-4; v_call: TRBV19; d_call: .; clone_size: .; cdr3_nt: TGTGCCAGCTCCACGGGTGCAACTAATGAAAAACTGTTTTTT; cdr3_aa: CASSTGATNEKLFF
j_call: TRBJ1-1; v_call: TRBV27; d_call: .; clone_size: .; cdr3_nt: TGTGCCAGCAGGAGGACTTCGAACACTGAAGCTTTCTTT; cdr3_aa: CASRRTSNTEAFF
j_call: TRBJ1-2; v_call: TRBV7-6; d_call: .; clone_size: .; cdr3_nt: TGTGCCAGCAGTTCGGGTTGGGGGGGCCTCGGCTACACCTTC; cdr3_aa: CASSSGWGGLGYTF
j_call: TRBJ2-4; v_call: TRBV3-1/TRBV3-2; d_call: TRBD1; clone_size: .; cdr3_nt: TGTGCCAGCAGCCCCCTCGAGACAGGGAAAAACATTCAGTACTTC; cdr3_aa: CASSPLETGKNIQYF
j_call: TRBJ1-4; v_call: TRBV3-1/TRBV3-2; d_call: TRBD1; clone_size: few; cdr3_nt: TGTGCCAGCTCATTAGGCAGGGGGAATGAAAAACTGTTTTTT; cdr3_aa: CASSLGRGNEKLFF
j_call: TRBJ1-5; v_call: TRBV19; d_call: TRBD1; clone_size: .; cdr3_nt: TGTGCCAGTGGGGACAGGGTCAATCAGCCCCAGCATTTT; cdr3_aa: CASGDRVNQPQHF
j_call: TRBJ2-7; v_call: TRBV7-9; d_call: TRBD2; clone_size: .; cdr3_nt: TGTGCCAGCATGGAACTAGCGGGAGAGTGGGGCGAGCAGTACTTC; cdr3_aa: CASMELAGEWGEQYF
j_call: TRBJ2-7; v_call: TRBV7-8; d_call: .; clone_size: .; cdr3_nt: TGTGCCAGCACCCGGGTGAGCTCCTACGAGCAGTACTTC; cdr3_aa: CASTRVSSYEQYF
j_call: TRBJ2-3; v_call: TRBV5-1; d_call: TRBD2; clone_size: .; cdr3_nt: TGCGCCAGCAGCGGTGGGACTAGCGCTGATACGCAGTATTTT; cdr3_aa: CASSGGTSADTQYF
j_call: TRBJ2-6; v_call: TRBV10-3; d_call: .; clone_size: .; cdr3_nt: TGTGCCATCAGTGAGGGGTTCTCGACTTCTGGGGCCAACGTCCTGACTTTC; cdr3_aa: CAISEGFSTSGANVLTF
j_call: TRBJ2-7; v_call: TRBV28; d_call: TRBD1; clone_size: .; cdr3_nt: TGTGCCAGCAGAGTGGACAGGGGGTACGAGCAGTACTTC; cdr3_aa: CASRVDRGYEQYF
j_call: TRBJ2-1; v_call: TRBV2; d_call: TRBD2; clone_size: few; cdr3_nt: TGTGCCAGCAGTGGGGCGGGAGGGAGTACCAATGAGCAGTTCTTC; cdr3_aa: CASSGAGGSTNEQFF
j_call: TRBJ1-4; v_call: TRBV18; d_call: .; clone_size: .; cdr3_nt: TGTGCCAGCTCACCACCGGTCGGAGGAAATGAAAAACTGTTTTTT; cdr3_aa: CASSPPVGGNEKLFF
j_call: TRBJ2-4; v_call: TRBV27; d_call: .; clone_size: .; cdr3_nt: TGTGCCAGCCCTGGACACCTCAAAAACATTCAGTACTTC; cdr3_aa: CASPGHLKNIQYF
j_call: TRBJ1-4; v_call: TRBV28; d_call: .; clone_size: .; cdr3_nt: TGTGCCAGCAGTTTAGCAGGGGAGAATGAAAAACTGTTTTTT; cdr3_aa: CASSLAGENEKLFF
j_call: TRBJ2-1; v_call: TRBV29-1; d_call: TRBD1; clone_size: .; cdr3_nt: TGCAGCGTTGAAGACCACCGGTGGGACAGGGAGACCTACAATGAGCAGTTCTTC; cdr3_aa: CSVEDHRWDRETYNEQFF
j_call: TRBJ1-1; v_call: TRBV28; d_call: .; clone_size: .; cdr3_nt: TGTGCCAGCAGGACGACTCCATTTCTTACTGAAGCTTTCTTT; cdr3_aa: CASRTTPFLTEAFF
j_call: TRBJ2-2; v_call: TRBV7-2; d_call: .; clone_size: once; cdr3_nt: TGTGCCAGCAGCTCCCCCCCGGGGTCCGGGGAGCTGTTTTTT; cdr3_aa: CASSSPPGSGELFF
j_call: TRBJ1-4; v_call: TRBV27; d_call: .; clone_size: .; cdr3_nt: TGTGCCAGCAGTTTGCGTCCCGCAACTAATGAAAAACTGTTTTTT; cdr3_aa: CASSLRPATNEKLFF
j_call: TRBJ2-1; v_call: TRBV28; d_call: TRBD2; clone_size: .; cdr3_nt: TGTGCCAGCAGTTTGGCGACTAGCGGGACTTCCTACAATGAGCAGTTCTTC; cdr3_aa: CASSLATSGTSYNEQFF
j_call: TRBJ2-1; v_call: TRBV3-1/TRBV3-2; d_call: .; clone_size: .; cdr3_nt: TGTGCCAGCAGCCAATCGGAGGCAGTACAGTTCTTC; cdr3_aa: CASSQSEAVQFF
j_call: TRBJ2-1; v_call: TRBV30; d_call: TRBD1; clone_size: .; cdr3_nt: TGTGCCTGGGGGGGACAGGGGGCAAATGAGCAGTTCTTC; cdr3_aa: CAWGGQGANEQFF
j_call: TRBJ1-2; v_call: TRBV7-2; d_call: .; clone_size: .; cdr3_nt: TGTGCCAGCAGCCCCGACAGCCAAGGTGGCTACACCTTC; cdr3_aa: CASSPDSQGGYTF
j_call: TRBJ1-2; v_call: TRBV5-4; d_call: TRBD1; clone_size: .; cdr3_nt: TGTGCCAGCAGCTTGCAGGGGGCTGTTGCTGGCTACACCTTC; cdr3_aa: CASSLQGAVAGYTF
j_call: TRBJ2-5; v_call: TRBV18; d_call: .; clone_size: .; cdr3_nt: TGTGCCAGCTCACCCATTTCAGGGCTTATACAAGAGACCCAGTACTTC; cdr3_aa: CASSPISGLIQETQYF
j_call: TRBJ2-5; v_call: TRBV5-1; d_call: .; clone_size: .; cdr3_nt: TGCGCCAGCAGTAACTCGAACGCCCAGTACTTC; cdr3_aa: CASSNSNAQYF
j_call: TRBJ2-3; v_call: TRBV4-3; d_call: .; clone_size: few; cdr3_nt: TGCGCCAGCAGAAAAGGATCGGGAGATCCAGATACGCAGTATTTT; cdr3_aa: CASRKGSGDPDTQYF
j_call: TRBJ2-1; v_call: TRBV16; d_call: .; clone_size: .; cdr3_nt: TGTGCCAGCAGCCCCCCAGGGTCGGGCCCGCAGTTCTTC; cdr3_aa: CASSPPGSGPQFF
j_call: TRBJ1-6; v_call: TRBV5-4; d_call: TRBD1; clone_size: .; cdr3_nt: TGTGCCAGCAGCCCCGGGACAGGGAGTAATTCACCCCTCCACTTT; cdr3_aa: CASSPGTGSNSPLHF
j_call: TRBJ2-2; v_call: TRBV10-3; d_call: .; clone_size: .; cdr3_nt: TGTGCCATCACAGCCAACAGCGGGACCGGGGAGCTGTTTTTT; cdr3_aa: CAITANSGTGELFF
j_call: TRBJ2-2; v_call: TRBV27; d_call: TRBD1; clone_size: .; cdr3_nt: TGTGCCAGCAGGGACAGGGGGAACACCGGGGAGCTGTTTTTT; cdr3_aa: CASRDRGNTGELFF
j_call: TRBJ2-3; v_call: TRBV7-9; d_call: TRBD2; clone_size: .; cdr3_nt: TGTGCCAGCAGCTTAAGGGGCCAGCGGGAAAGCACAGATACGCAGTATTTT; cdr3_aa: CASSLRGQRESTDTQYF
j_call: TRBJ1-1; v_call: TRBV19; d_call: TRBD1; clone_size: .; cdr3_nt: TGTGCCAGTCGGACAGGGGACACGAACACTGAAGCTTTCTTT; cdr3_aa: CASRTGDTNTEAFF
j_call: TRBJ1-2; v_call: TRBV19; d_call: .; clone_size: .; cdr3_nt: TGTGCCAGTAGCACCCCGTCCGGGGGGGGACTTAACTATGGCTACACCTTC; cdr3_aa: CASSTPSGGGLNYGYTF
j_call: TRBJ2-5; v_call: TRBV29-1; d_call: TRBD2; clone_size: .; cdr3_nt: TGCAGCGTTTCAACAACTAGCGGGGAGACCCAGTACTTC; cdr3_aa: CSVSTTSGETQYF
j_call: TRBJ2-3; v_call: TRBV9; d_call: .; clone_size: .; cdr3_nt: TGTGCCAGCAGCGTCGGGGTTGGCACAGATACGCAGTATTTT; cdr3_aa: CASSVGVGTDTQYF
j_call: TRBJ1-3; v_call: TRBV5-4; d_call: .; clone_size: .; cdr3_nt: TGTGCCAGCAGCTTTCGGGGGGCTGGAAACACCATATATTTT; cdr3_aa: CASSFRGAGNTIYF
j_call: TRBJ1-1; v_call: TRBV10-3; d_call: TRBD1; clone_size: .; cdr3_nt: TGTGCCATCAGTGAAGAGGGGGCCAACACTGAAGCTTTCTTT; cdr3_aa: CAISEEGANTEAFF
j_call: TRBJ1-5; v_call: TRBV6-6; d_call: .; clone_size: .; cdr3_nt: TGTGCCAGCAGGCCCCGACAGGCCGAAAATCAGCCCCAGCATTTT; cdr3_aa: CASRPRQAENQPQHF
j_call: TRBJ2-7; v_call: TRBV6-8; d_call: .; clone_size: .; cdr3_nt: TGTGCCAGCAGTCTGACAACAGGAGAAACCTACGAGCAGTACTTC; cdr3_aa: CASSLTTGETYEQYF
j_call: TRBJ2-1; v_call: TRBV19; d_call: .; clone_size: .; cdr3_nt: TGTGCCAGTAGTAAGGAGAGTGGTGGGGCCGGGCAGTTCTTC; cdr3_aa: CASSKESGGAGQFF
j_call: TRBJ1-6; v_call: TRBV9; d_call: .; clone_size: .; cdr3_nt: TGTGCCAGCAGCGTAGTGGGGGGAATAGTGGTAAAGTCACCCCTCCACTTT; cdr3_aa: CASSVVGGIVVKSPLHF
j_call: TRBJ2-1; v_call: TRBV27; d_call: TRBD2; clone_size: .; cdr3_nt: TGTGCCAGCAGTTGGACGGGAGGGCTCTACAATGAGCAGTTCTTC; cdr3_aa: CASSWTGGLYNEQFF
j_call: TRBJ2-7; v_call: TRBV19; d_call: TRBD2; clone_size: .; cdr3_nt: TGTGCCACCTCCCTCACCCCTAGCGGGACCTACGAGCAGTACTTC; cdr3_aa: CATSLTPSGTYEQYF
j_call: TRBJ2-5; v_call: TRBV7-9; d_call: TRBD1; clone_size: .; cdr3_nt: TGTGCCAGCAGCTTGGGACAGGGGAAAGAGACCCAGTACTTC; cdr3_aa: CASSLGQGKETQYF
j_call: TRBJ2-5; v_call: TRBV30; d_call: TRBD2; clone_size: .; cdr3_nt: TGTGCCTGGAGTCGGGAGGGACCCCAAGAGACCCAGTACTTC; cdr3_aa: CAWSREGPQETQYF
j_call: TRBJ1-1; v_call: TRBV28; d_call: TRBD1; clone_size: .; cdr3_nt: TGTGCCAGCAGCTCAGACAGGGGGTGGACTGAAGCTTTCTTT; cdr3_aa: CASSSDRGWTEAFF
j_call: TRBJ2-7; v_call: TRBV4-2; d_call: TRBD2; clone_size: once; cdr3_nt: TGTGCCAGCAGCCAAGAGAGTAGCGGGAGGTTCTACGAGCAGTACTTC; cdr3_aa: CASSQESSGRFYEQYF
j_call: TRBJ1-6; v_call: TRBV4-1; d_call: TRBD1; clone_size: few; cdr3_nt: TGCGCCAGCAGCCGCGAAATTCGAGCCGGGACAGGGTTTTCACCCCTCCACTTT; cdr3_aa: CASSREIRAGTGFSPLHF
j_call: TRBJ2-2; v_call: TRBV28; d_call: TRBD1; clone_size: .; cdr3_nt: TGTGCCAGCTGGGAAGGGGGCCGAACCGGGGAGCTGTTTTTT; cdr3_aa: CASWEGGRTGELFF
j_call: TRBJ2-2; v_call: TRBV18; d_call: TRBD2; clone_size: .; cdr3_nt: TGTGCCAGCTCACAGGGACTAGCGGGGACCACCGGGGAGCTGTTTTTT; cdr3_aa: CASSQGLAGTTGELFF